This T cell receptor (beta chain) derives from a study of blood T cell repertoires in COVID-19. Study at large: Samples of COVID-19 (acute and convalescent) were obtained from the United States, Italy and Spain. T cells, B-cell-depleted T cells, or PBMCs provided the cDNA or gDNA that served as material.

Original methodology: Amplification of reference gene primers provided the estimated nucleated cell counts. Assay used: immunoSEQ multiplex PCR; TCRdb lists only in-frame clones, some missing. V and J calls and clone size are copied from that table; D and trimming were computed from the DNA. The table lists 240,000 or so clones, around four fifths of them singletons. Details on this clone: The same CDR3 arises from other DNA sequences in this sample as well.

The CDR3 spans 15 residues. V was cut by 0 bases and J by 1 base, with 9 bases left in between. CDR1 is SEHNR, CDR2 FQNEAQ, per germline (reference sequence). Sequencing was carried out using peripheral blood. The chain links TRBV7-9 to TRBJ1-1; D unresolved. The sequence derives from a woman in her sixties or seventies with active or convalescent COVID-19. The CDR3 DNA follows: TGTGCCAGCAGCTTAGCGCGGCGGGGGAACACTGAAGCTTTCTTT. This gives the protein CASSLARRGNTEAFF.